This T cell receptor (beta chain) was documented in a study of cytomegalovirus exposure and HLA in healthy donors. Overall study: An earlier analysis found roughly 110 million unique TCR beta sequences from approximately 200 million T cells.

Primers: 60 Vbeta forward and 13 Jbeta reverse. Produced via immunoSEQ multiplex PCR; TCRdb's table is partial and in-frame only. The repertoire holds around 110,000 clones, with around 60% as singletons. The CDR3 is made up of 15 amino acids. The germline V gene has CDR1 SEHNR and CDR2 FQNEAQ (reference sequence). The J segment lost 4 bases and the V segment lost 4 bases, leaving 9 bases of the junction unmatched. As to this clone: Its antigen remains unidentified.

The study, taken as a whole, reports: 87-base-pair reads could not separate some V segments, including TRBV6-2 and TRBV6-3. Association of a missense DCLRE1C variant with TCR beta V- and J-gene trimming was reported in a later analysis.

The sequenced sample was PBMCs. The receptor comes from a woman aged 40 to 55 in good health and CMV-seropositive. The chain links TRBV7-9 to TRBJ2-7; TRBD2 aligns across 8 bases. The CDR3 DNA follows: TGTGCCAGCAGCTCAACTAGCGGTGGGGGGTACGAGCAGTACTTC. Translating gives CASSSTSGGGYEQYF.